Listed here are 24 T cell receptor beta chains from one sample, sequenced in a study of shared clonotypes between healthy human individuals (dated by TCRdb to 2018 to 2020). CD8 naive samples consisted of CD45RO-negative cells that were positively selected for CCR7, yielding a CD45RA+CCR7+ population without TemRA cells. The method behind the library was the immunoSEQ multiplex PCR assay. TCRdb re-hosts the immuneACCESS table, in-frame sequences only. Its copies lack some clones; in the studies checked, an unresolved V gene accounts for under half of them, and the cause for the rest is not known. For this sample there are roughly 2,000,000 clones; approximately 95% appear just once. Roughly 1% of the sample goes to the ten largest clones. Sequencing was carried out using naive CD8+ T cells sorted from blood. This sample's cell subset or site label indicates: CD45RA+CCR7+. Receptors were obtained from a man between 18 and 35 years old in good health.

V gene TRBV9 combines with J gene TRBJ1-5, with TRBD1 as a possible D gene (5 bases). This CDR3 has 14 amino acids. The germline V gene encodes CDR1 SGDLS and CDR2 YYNGEE. V was clipped by 3 bases and J by 3 bases, with 10 bases between them. The CDR3, as DNA: TGTGCCAGCAGCGAGGGACGGCTCAATCAGCCCCAGCATTTT. It codes for CASSEGRLNQPQHF.

The chain links TRBV30 to TRBJ1-2; D is undetermined. With 5 bases removed from V and 4 bases from J, the gap between germline ends came to 14 bases. Germline V gene sequence: CDR1 GTSNPN, CDR2 SVGIG (reference sequence). The CDR3 sequence is 13 residues long. CDR3 loop: CAWGITDFYGYTF. For the CDR3, the DNA is TGTGCCTGGGGTATTACGGATTTCTATGGCTACACCTTC.

The chain carries TRBV10-3 and TRBJ2-1; 7 bases line up with TRBD2. The germline gives CDR1 ENHRY, CDR2 SYGVKD. The CDR3 spans 15 residues. The trim removed 3 bases at V and 6 bases at J, leaving 8 bases unmatched. The CDR3 loop is CAISDPAGSGNEQFF. CDR3 sequence (DNA): TGTGCCATCAGTGACCCAGCGGGAAGTGGCAATGAGCAGTTCTTC.

The chain combines TRBV6-1 with TRBJ1-3; D ambiguous. The CDR3 length is 17 residues. The ends were cut back, 1 base at V and 0 bases at J, with 13 bases in the middle. Germline CDR1 MNHNS, CDR2 SASEGT. CDR3 bases: TGTGCCAGCAGTGAAGTCGTTGGCAGGCACTCTGGAAACACCATATATTTT. Its translation is CASSEVVGRHSGNTIYF.

A note on this clone: The same CDR3 also results from other DNA sequences found in this sample. The V call is TRBV27, the J call TRBJ2-7; TRBD2 matches at 12 bases. The CDR3 contains 14 residues. Germline V CDR1 and CDR2: MNHEY, SMNVEV (reference sequence). V lost 6 bases, J lost 1 base, and 1 base stayed unmatched. CDR3 loop: CASRLAGGSYEQYF. CDR3 coding DNA: TGTGCCAGCAGACTAGCGGGAGGTTCCTACGAGCAGTACTTC.

The CDR3 here is CASSAENRQGPFGETQYF. The CDR3 nucleotides read TGTGCCAGCAGCGCAGAAAATAGACAGGGGCCTTTCGGGGAGACCCAGTACTTC. V usage is TRBV13 and J usage is TRBJ2-5, with TRBD1 matching over 8 bases. Germline V gives CDR1 PRHDT, CDR2 FYEKMQ (reference sequence). V lost 5 bases, J lost 5 bases, and 19 bases stayed unmatched. The CDR3 has 18 amino acids. Full variable domain (missing parts from reference TRBV13 and TRBJ2-5): AAGVIQSPRHLIKEKRETATLKCYPIPRHDTVYWYQQGPGQDPQFLISFYEKMQSDKGSIPDRFSAQQFSDYHSELNMSSLELGDSALYFCASSAENRQGPFGETQYFGPGTRLLVL.

V is TRBV7-9 and J is TRBJ2-1, with unresolved D. Germline CDR1 reads SEHNR; CDR2 reads FQNEAQ (reference sequence). The CDR3 has 14 residues. The germline V and J ends were trimmed by 1 base and 10 bases, with 14 bases remaining between them. CDR3 DNA sequence: TGTGCCAGCAGCTTAGAAGCCTTGGGCCCCGAGCAGTTCTTC. It yields the protein CASSLEALGPEQFF. Combining the CDR3 with reference TRBV7-9 and TRBJ2-1 gives the whole variable domain DTGVSQNPRHKITKRGQNVTFRCDPISEHNRLYWYRQTLGQGPEFLTYFQNEAQLEKSRLLSDRFSAERPKGSFSTLEIQRTEQGDSAMYLCASSLEALGPEQFFGPGTRLTVL.

J is TRBJ2-5 and V is TRBV27; the D gene is possibly TRBD1 (7 bases). The CDR3 covers 17 residues. The germline V and J ends were trimmed by 5 bases and 5 bases, with 24 bases remaining between them. Germline V gives CDR1 MNHEY, CDR2 SMNVEV (reference sequence). In DNA form, the CDR3 reads TGTGCCAGCAGTCCTAGCCCGGACCAGGGGGGCGGGGAGACCCAGTACTTC. This encodes CASSPSPDQGGGETQYF.

About this clone: Other nucleotide sequences from this sample produce the same CDR3. The chain joins TRBV7-2 to TRBJ2-7, with 10 bases identical to TRBD1. Trimming cost V 3 bases and J 3 bases; bases outside gene matches: 2. Per germline, CDR1 SGHTA and CDR2 FQGNSA. This CDR3 has 14 residues. CDR3 protein: CASSLDRGSYEQYF. CDR3 in DNA: TGTGCCAGCAGCTTGGACAGGGGGAGCTACGAGCAGTACTTC.

The chain carries TRBV9 and TRBJ2-1, with 14 bases that match TRBD2. The length of the CDR3 is 17 residues. V gave up 3 bases and J gave up 8 bases; unmatched junction bases: 10. Germline CDR1 SGDLS, CDR2 YYNGEE. CDR3 residues: CASSAGTSGSWVDEQFF. CDR3 sequence (DNA): TGTGCCAGCAGCGCGGGGACTAGCGGGAGTTGGGTTGATGAGCAGTTCTTC.

The rearrangement links TRBV12-5 to TRBJ2-1; TRBD2 matches 12 bases. The V and J ends lost 0 bases and 0 bases, in that order; junction bases with no gene match: 3. This CDR3 spans 18 amino acids. Germline CDR1 and CDR2: LGHNT and FRNRAP. The CDR3 nucleotides are TGTGCTAGTGGTTTGGTAACTAGCGGGGGGAGCTCCTACAATGAGCAGTTCTTC. Encoded protein: CASGLVTSGGSSYNEQFF.

The V call is TRBV10-2, the J call TRBJ2-5, with TRBD2 identical over 8 bases. Germline-derived CDR1 and CDR2 are WSHSY and SAAADI. V lost 8 bases to trimming and J lost 2 bases; unmatched junction nucleotides: 10. This CDR3 spans 15 amino acids. CDR3 in DNA: TGCGCCAGCCTAAATACTAGCGGCATACAAGAGACCCAGTACTTC. It yields the protein CASLNTSGIQETQYF.

This clone appeared a single time. V usage is TRBV5-5 and J usage is TRBJ2-7; 9 nucleotides align to TRBD1. This CDR3 spans 14 amino acids. Germline V gives CDR1 SGHKS, CDR2 YYEKEE (reference sequence). The V gene end was trimmed by 4 bases and the J gene end by 7 bases; junction bases not matched to a gene: 9. CDR3 bases: TGTGCCAGCAGCCCAACAACAGGGGGCGGTGAGCAGTACTTC. Its protein product is CASSPTTGGGEQYF.

This clone was recorded only once. This chain connects TRBV5-1 to TRBJ1-1; D unclear. Per germline, CDR1 SGHRS and CDR2 YFSETQ. The V end lost 4 bases, the J end lost 0 bases, and 7 bases lay between the germline ends. The CDR3 length is 13 residues. The CDR3 DNA reads as TGCGCCAGCAGCCAAGGAGTGAACACTGAAGCTTTCTTT. Protein: CASSQGVNTEAFF.

This rearrangement joins TRBV11-2 to TRBJ2-4; the D call may be TRBD1 or TRBD2 (5 bases each). V lost 4 bases and J 8 bases, leaving 18 bases between the germline ends. Per germline, CDR1 SGHAT and CDR2 FQNNGV. This CDR3 has 15 residues. The CDR3 spells CASSSGPVVSDIQYF. The CDR3 DNA reads as TGTGCCAGCAGCTCGGGACCTGTCGTTTCGGACATTCAGTACTTC. The whole variable domain, filled in from reference TRBV11-2 and TRBJ2-4, reads EAGVAQSPRYKIIEKRQSVAFWCNPISGHATLYWYQQILGQGPKLLIQFQNNGVVDDSQLPKDRFSAERLKGVDSTLKIQPAKLEDSAVYLCASSSGPVVSDIQYFGAGTRLSVL.

This sequence joins TRBV30 and TRBJ2-7; D remains ambiguous. CDR1 is GTSNPN and CDR2 is SVGIG in the germline V gene (reference sequence). The CDR3 runs to 11 residues. V shed 7 bases and J shed 4 bases, with 11 bases lying between them. CDR3 in amino acids: CAFTTGYEQYF. The CDR3 nucleotides read TGTGCCTTTACGACGGGTTACGAGCAGTACTTC.

This chain joins TRBV27 and TRBJ2-7; D uncertain. The CDR3 is 12 amino acids. Between the trimmed V and J ends, which lost 6 bases and 2 bases, there was a span of 8 bases. Germline lookup yields CDR1 MNHEY and CDR2 SMNVEV (reference sequence). CDR3 coding DNA: TGTGCCAGCAGCCGACCCCCCTACGAGCAGTACTTC. It yields the protein CASSRPPYEQYF.

The CDR3 loop is CASSLAGGIAKNIQYF. CDR3 nucleotide sequence: TGTGCCAGCAGCTTAGCGGGGGGCATAGCCAAAAACATTCAGTACTTC. The chain uses TRBV11-3 and TRBJ2-4; D may be TRBD2 (7 bases). V was shortened by 1 base and J by 0 bases, with 10 bases between the two germline ends. This CDR3 spans 16 amino acids. In germline, CDR1 is SGHNT, CDR2 YENEEA.

The chain recombines TRBV13 with TRBJ2-1; D tentatively reads TRBD1 or TRBD2 (6 bases each). Deletions cut 0 bases from V and 5 bases from J, with 14 bases between. Germline V gene sequence: CDR1 PRHDT, CDR2 FYEKMQ (reference sequence). CDR3 size: 16 residues. In nucleotides, the CDR3 is TGTGCCAGCAGCTTAGGGCCCTCTGGGGGGCACAATGAGCAGTTCTTC. This sequence encodes CASSLGPSGGHNEQFF.

The chain uses TRBV2 and TRBJ2-1; D is unresolved. In germline, CDR1 is SNHLY, CDR2 FYNNEI. The V and J ends lost 4 bases and 13 bases respectively, with 14 bases between them. The CDR3 has 12 residues. The CDR3 sequence is CASSGSDLTQFF. CDR3 in DNA: TGTGCCAGCAGTGGTTCAGACCTTACTCAGTTCTTC.

As regards this clone: This CDR3 is also generated by other DNA sequences in the sample. The chain employs TRBV6-5 and TRBJ2-5; 7 nucleotides line up with TRBD2. CDR3 size: 14 residues. The trim removed 2 bases at V and 2 bases at J, leaving 2 bases unmatched. CDR1 and CDR2 (germline): MNHEY, SVGAGI. The CDR3 is CASSYLGGQETQYF. The CDR3 nucleotides are TGTGCCAGCAGTTACCTCGGGGGGCAAGAGACCCAGTACTTC.

A word on this clone: The sample holds other DNA sequences that translate to the same CDR3. The CDR3 loop is CASSQGWNTEAFF. The CDR3 coding sequence is TGCGCCAGCAGCCAAGGCTGGAACACTGAAGCTTTCTTT. The chain combines TRBV4-1 with TRBJ1-1; no clear D gene. The ends were cut back, 1 base at V and 1 base at J, with 4 bases in the middle. Germline CDR1 reads MGHRA; CDR2 reads YSYEKL. The CDR3 consists of 13 residues.

J is TRBJ2-2 and V is TRBV29-1; possible D gene TRBD1, 6 bases. Germline V gives CDR1 SQVTM, CDR2 ANQGSEA. V was trimmed by 6 bases and J by 7 bases, leaving 12 bases between them. The CDR3 sequence is 12 residues long. CDR3 amino acids: CSVRQDFGELFF. DNA of the CDR3: TGCAGCGTCCGACAGGATTTCGGGGAGCTGTTTTTT.

The chain combines TRBV6-1 with TRBJ2-5; perhaps D is TRBD1 or TRBD2 (5 bases each). The germline CDR1 and CDR2 sequences are MNHNS and SASEGT. Trimming pared 1 base from V and 5 bases from J, leaving 8 bases between. The CDR3 spans 13 residues. The CDR3 loop is CASSEGWGETQYF. CDR3 coding DNA: TGTGCCAGCAGTGAAGGCTGGGGGGAGACCCAGTACTTC.